This T cell receptor (beta chain) was observed in a study of human T cells and chemical hapten exposure. Study-level background: An approximately 2 cm by approximately 2 cm inner upper arm patch received 2% DPC for sensitization.

CDR3 size: 16 residues. V shed 2 bases and J shed 2 bases, with 12 bases lying between them. Germline V lookup: CDR1 LNHNV, CDR2 YYDKDF (reference sequence). In the authors' workflow: Sequenced samples showed a median of 95,638 TCRs each, with counts running from around 20,000 to 690,000. TCRdb re-called the RACE reads with MiXCR, one entry per CDR3 protein. The V and J calls and clone size are TCRdb's, not the authors'. The sample has 250,000 or so distinct CDR3 sequences, approximately 7.5% seen once. Findings and caveats of the study: There was no change with DPC sensitization in TCRs above 1 in 1000 frequency. With alopecia, donors may have immune responses unlike healthy people's.

Time point described: pre-sensitization, week 0. Treatment: therapeutic diphenylcyclopropenone sensitization with weekly scalp DPC. This clonotype was recorded a few times. The antigen remains unidentified. This chain uses TRBV15 with TRBJ2-2; D may be TRBD1 (6 bases). The TCR was taken from a man aged 18 to 30 with alopecia areata. Some clones in this sample may be carry-over from other donors' samples. Sequencing used whole blood, obtained in connection with sensitization to the hapten diphenylcyclopropenone (DPC). Here the CDR3 reads CATSRRDIRNTGELFF. The CDR3 nucleotides read TGTGCCACCAGCAGAAGGGACATTAGAAACACCGGGGAGCTGTTTTTT.